This is a list of T cell receptor beta chains from one sample in a study of cytomegalovirus exposure and HLA in healthy donors. Libraries were prepared by immunoSEQ multiplex PCR; TCRdb keeps only in-frame clonotypes and omits some of them. Its table lists 150,000 to 250,000 clones. The sequenced sample was PBMCs. All receptors come from a boy younger than 18 in good health and CMV-seronegative. CDR3s include the opening cysteine and the closing phenylalanine or tryptophan. The order of the fields is V gene, J gene, D gene, CDR3 protein, CDR3 DNA. D genes are given only for firm matches.

TRBV4-2	TRBJ2-7	TRBD2	CASSREPGSGVSYEQYF	TGTGCCAGCAGCCGAGAACCTGGTAGCGGGGTCTCCTACGAGCAGTACTTC
TRBV5-6	TRBJ1-5	TRBD1	CASSFRGNQPQHF	TGTGCCAGCAGCTTCAGGGGGAATCAGCCCCAGCATTTT
TRBV14	TRBJ2-1	.	CASSPSGSSYNEQFF	TGTGCCAGCAGTCCGTCGGGGAGCTCCTACAATGAGCAGTTCTTC
TRBV7-9	TRBJ1-1	.	CASSLEGVEAFF	TGTGCCAGCAGCTTAGAGGGAGTTGAAGCTTTCTTT
TRBV2	TRBJ2-5	TRBD2	CASRYWTSGEQETQYF	TGTGCCAGCAGATATTGGACTAGCGGGGAACAAGAGACCCAGTACTTC
TRBV30	TRBJ1-1	TRBD1	CAHEPLDRGSMNTEAFF	TGTGCCCACGAGCCCCTGGACAGGGGGTCTATGAACACTGAAGCTTTCTTT
TRBV4-1	TRBJ1-5	.	CASSQVRDSNQPQHF	TGCGCCAGCAGCCAAGTCAGGGATAGCAATCAGCCCCAGCATTTT
TRBV9	TRBJ1-6	.	CASSPGQSSYNSPLHF	TGTGCCAGCAGTCCCGGACAGAGCTCCTATAATTCACCCCTCCACTTT
TRBV19	TRBJ2-7	.	CASSQGASYEQYF	TGTGCCAGTAGTCAAGGGGCGTCCTACGAGCAGTACTTC
TRBV7-3	TRBJ1-3	.	CASSLSGPTGTIYF	TGTGCCAGCAGCTTAAGCGGGCCTACCGGCACCATATATTTT
TRBV27	TRBJ2-1	.	CASSTRTVWGSEQFF	TGTGCCAGCAGTACCCGGACAGTCTGGGGGAGTGAGCAGTTCTTC
TRBV5-5	TRBJ1-1	.	CASSRTRQVGTEAFF	TGTGCCAGCAGCCGTACCCGACAGGTGGGGACTGAAGCTTTCTTT
TRBV2	TRBJ1-2	TRBD1	CASREGQGHGYTF	TGTGCCAGCAGGGAAGGACAGGGGCATGGCTACACCTTC
TRBV7-9	TRBJ1-1	.	CASSAPSNTEAFF	TGTGCCAGCAGCGCACCGAGCAACACTGAAGCTTTCTTT
TRBV6-1	TRBJ2-5	.	CASMGGGKETQYF	TGTGCCAGCATGGGCGGAGGAAAGGAGACCCAGTACTTC
TRBV4-2	TRBJ2-7	TRBD2	CASSQGASGGYEQYF	TGTGCCAGCAGCCAAGGTGCTAGCGGGGGGTACGAGCAGTACTTC
TRBV19	TRBJ1-1	TRBD1	CASNRGLNTEAFF	TGTGCCAGTAATAGGGGGCTGAACACTGAAGCTTTCTTT
TRBV6-1	TRBJ2-5	.	CASEQATQYF	TGTGCCAGCGAGCAGGCGACCCAGTACTTC
TRBV6-4	TRBJ2-7	TRBD1	CASTPDRALTYEQYF	TGTGCCAGCACCCCGGACAGGGCTCTAACATACGAGCAGTACTTC
TRBV11-3	TRBJ2-1	TRBD1	CASSHAPGTGRYEQFF	TGTGCCAGCAGCCATGCACCCGGGACAGGGAGGTATGAGCAGTTCTTC
TRBV7-9	TRBJ2-7	TRBD2	CASSLEGTSAEQYF	TGTGCCAGCAGCTTAGAAGGGACTAGTGCCGAGCAGTACTTC
TRBV2	TRBJ2-6	TRBD1	CASSLTGGAGANVLTF	TGTGCCAGCAGCCTCACAGGGGGCGCTGGGGCCAACGTCCTGACTTTC
TRBV11-2	TRBJ1-2	.	CASSLVQRGGYTF	TGTGCCAGCAGCTTAGTACAAAGGGGAGGCTACACCTTC
TRBV14	TRBJ1-1	TRBD1	CASSLSGRGYTEAFF	TGTGCCAGCAGCCTGAGCGGCAGGGGGTACACTGAAGCTTTCTTT
TRBV7-6	TRBJ2-2	.	CASSLGWAGATTGELFF	TGTGCCAGCAGCTTAGGGTGGGCGGGGGCGACCACCGGGGAGCTGTTTTTT
TRBV27	TRBJ2-7	.	CASRAGYEQYF	TGTGCCAGCAGGGCAGGCTACGAGCAGTACTTC
TRBV28	TRBJ1-1	TRBD1	CASSTRGATEAFF	TGTGCCAGCAGTACCAGGGGGGCGACTGAAGCTTTCTTT
TRBV2	TRBJ2-1	TRBD2	CASSGGGPYNEQFF	TGTGCCAGCAGCGGGGGGGGGCCCTACAATGAGCAGTTCTTC
TRBV7-9	TRBJ2-5	.	CASSRLEIHQETQYF	TGTGCCAGCAGCCGCCTCGAGATCCACCAAGAGACCCAGTACTTC
TRBV6-5	TRBJ2-3	.	CASSSHGDTQYF	TGTGCCAGCAGTTCCCACGGAGATACGCAGTATTTT
TRBV20-1	TRBJ2-2	.	CSAGRSRELFF	TGCAGTGCTGGGCGTTCCAGGGAGCTGTTTTTT
TRBV20-1	TRBJ1-1	.	CSALESEAFF	TGCAGTGCGCTAGAGAGCGAAGCTTTCTTT
TRBV5-1	TRBJ2-5	TRBD1	CASRLQGRETQYF	TGCGCCAGCAGATTACAGGGGCGAGAGACCCAGTACTTC
TRBV6-5	TRBJ1-5	.	CASRLNSNQPQHF	TGTGCCAGCAGACTGAATAGCAATCAGCCCCAGCATTTT
TRBV5-4	TRBJ2-3	.	CAGAAFPSTDTQYF	TGTGCAGGGGCGGCCTTTCCTTCCACAGATACGCAGTATTTT
TRBV30	TRBJ2-2	TRBD1	CARDRNTGELFF	TGTGCCCGGGACAGGAACACCGGGGAGCTGTTTTTT
TRBV7-2	TRBJ2-2	.	CASSLYGVDNTGELFF	TGTGCCAGCAGCTTATACGGGGTAGATAACACCGGGGAGCTGTTTTTT
TRBV29-1	TRBJ2-1	.	CSAETSYEQFF	TGCAGCGCCGAAACTAGCTATGAGCAGTTCTTC
TRBV2	TRBJ1-1	TRBD1	CASSVQGASTEAFF	TGTGCCAGCAGTGTTCAGGGGGCCAGCACAGAAGCTTTCTTT
TRBV30	TRBJ1-1	.	CAWGDTNTEAFF	TGTGCCTGGGGGGACACGAACACTGAAGCTTTCTTT
TRBV30	TRBJ2-7	.	CAWSTNRRAYEQYF	TGTGCCTGGAGTACAAACCGGCGGGCCTACGAGCAGTACTTC
TRBV4-3	TRBJ1-3	.	CASSQELGVSGNTIYF	TGCGCCAGCAGCCAAGAGTTAGGGGTCTCTGGAAACACCATATATTTT
TRBV5-4	TRBJ1-3	.	CASSPDPRGSLGTIYF	TGTGCCAGCAGCCCGGACCCTCGTGGGAGCTTAGGCACCATATATTTT
TRBV2	TRBJ1-1	TRBD1	CASSGDRPNTEAFF	TGTGCCAGCAGTGGGGACAGGCCGAACACTGAAGCTTTCTTT
TRBV7-9	TRBJ1-1	.	CASSPRGGTNTEAFF	TGTGCCAGCAGCCCGCGTGGCGGCACGAACACTGAAGCTTTCTTT
TRBV18	TRBJ1-6	TRBD1	CASSPQGQYNSPLHF	TGTGCCAGCTCTCCCCAGGGACAGTATAATTCACCCCTCCACTTT
TRBV4-2	TRBJ2-3	TRBD2	CASSPESGGGPDTQYF	TGTGCCAGCAGCCCGGAATCGGGGGGGGGCCCAGATACGCAGTATTTT
TRBV7-9	TRBJ2-7	.	CASSFHYRSIGYEQYF	TGTGCCAGCAGCTTTCATTACAGGTCCATCGGCTACGAGCAGTACTTC